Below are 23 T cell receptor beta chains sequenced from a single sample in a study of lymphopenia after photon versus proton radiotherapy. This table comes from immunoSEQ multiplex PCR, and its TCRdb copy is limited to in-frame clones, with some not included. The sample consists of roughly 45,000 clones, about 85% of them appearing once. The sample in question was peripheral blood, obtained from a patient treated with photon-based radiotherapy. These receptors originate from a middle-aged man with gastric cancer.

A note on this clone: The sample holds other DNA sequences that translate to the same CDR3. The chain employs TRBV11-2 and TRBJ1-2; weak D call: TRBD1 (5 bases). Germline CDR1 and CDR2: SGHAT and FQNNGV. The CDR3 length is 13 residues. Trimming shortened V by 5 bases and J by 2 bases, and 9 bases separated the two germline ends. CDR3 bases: TGTGCCAGCAGCAGCACAGGAAACTATGGCTACACCTTC. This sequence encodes CASSSTGNYGYTF.

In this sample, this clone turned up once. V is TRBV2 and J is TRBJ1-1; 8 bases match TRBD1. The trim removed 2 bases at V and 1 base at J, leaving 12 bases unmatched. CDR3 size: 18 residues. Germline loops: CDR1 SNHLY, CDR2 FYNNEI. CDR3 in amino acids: CASSELLWTGQRNTEAFF. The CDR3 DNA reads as TGTGCCAGCAGTGAATTGCTGTGGACAGGGCAACGGAACACTGAAGCTTTCTTT.

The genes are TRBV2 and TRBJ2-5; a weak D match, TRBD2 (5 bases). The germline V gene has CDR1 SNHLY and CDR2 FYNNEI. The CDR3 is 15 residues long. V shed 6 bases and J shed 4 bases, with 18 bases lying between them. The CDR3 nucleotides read TGTGCCAGCAGGGAGCGGACGGTCGGATCAGAGACCCAGTACTTC. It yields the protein CASRERTVGSETQYF. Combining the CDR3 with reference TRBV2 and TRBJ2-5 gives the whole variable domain EPEVTQTPSHQVTQMGQEVILRCVPISNHLYFYWYRQILGQKVEFLVSFYNNEISEKSEIFDDQFSVERPDGSNFTLKIRSTKLEDSAMYFCASRERTVGSETQYFGPGTRLLVL.

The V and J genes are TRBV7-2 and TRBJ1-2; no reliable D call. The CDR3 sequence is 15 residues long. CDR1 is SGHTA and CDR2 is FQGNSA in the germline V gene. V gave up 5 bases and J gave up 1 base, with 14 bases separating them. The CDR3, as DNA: TGTGCCAGCAGCGATCGAACAGCGGGTAACTATGGCTACACCTTC. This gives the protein CASSDRTAGNYGYTF.

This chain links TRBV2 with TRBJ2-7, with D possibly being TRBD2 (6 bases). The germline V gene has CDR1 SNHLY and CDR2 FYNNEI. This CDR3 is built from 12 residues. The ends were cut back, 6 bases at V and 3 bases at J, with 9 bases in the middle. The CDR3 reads CASRRDGYEQYF. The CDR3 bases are TGTGCCAGCAGGCGGGACGGCTACGAGCAGTACTTC.

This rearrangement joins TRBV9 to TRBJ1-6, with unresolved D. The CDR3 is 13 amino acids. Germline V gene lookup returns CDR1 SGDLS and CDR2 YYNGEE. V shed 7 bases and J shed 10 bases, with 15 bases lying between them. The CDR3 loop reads CASQPEINSPLHF. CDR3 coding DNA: TGTGCCAGCCAACCGGAGATTAACTCACCCCTCCACTTT. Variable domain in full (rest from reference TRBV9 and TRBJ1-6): DSGVTQTPKHLITATGQRVTLRCSPRSGDLSVYWYQQSLDQGLQFLIQYYNGEERAKGNILERFSAQQFPDLHSELNLSSLELGDSALYFCASQPEINSPLHFGNGTRLTVT.

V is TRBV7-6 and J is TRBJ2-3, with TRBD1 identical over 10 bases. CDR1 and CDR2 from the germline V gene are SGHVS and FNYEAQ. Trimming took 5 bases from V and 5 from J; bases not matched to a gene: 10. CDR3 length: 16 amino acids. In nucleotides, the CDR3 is TGTGCCAGCAGCCCTCTACCGGGACAGGGGAAAGATACGCAGTATTTT. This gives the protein CASSPLPGQGKDTQYF. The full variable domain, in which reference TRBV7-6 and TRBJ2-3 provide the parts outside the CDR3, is GAGVSQSPRYKVTKRGQDVALRCDPISGHVSLYWYRQALGQGPEFLTYFNYEAQQDKSGLPNDRFSAERPEGSISTLTIQRTEQRDSAMYRCASSPLPGQGKDTQYFGPGTRLTVL.

The CDR3 bases are TGCGCCAGCAGCTTGGCACAGGGAAACACCATATATTTT. Residues: CASSLAQGNTIYF. V and J are TRBV5-1 and TRBJ1-3, with D uncertain. The V end lost 0 bases, the J end lost 4 bases, and 5 bases lay between the germline ends. The CDR3 consists of 13 residues. Germline V gene data show CDR1 as SGHRS and CDR2 as YFSETQ.

CDR3 bases: TGTGCCAGCAGCGTACAAGTTTCAGATACGCAGTATTTT. Amino acids: CASSVQVSDTQYF. This chain joins TRBV9 and TRBJ2-3, with unresolved D. Germline assignment: CDR1 SGDLS and CDR2 YYNGEE. V shed 1 base and J shed 4 bases, with 7 bases lying between them. This CDR3 region has 13 residues. Combining the CDR3 with reference TRBV9 and TRBJ2-3 gives the whole variable domain DSGVTQTPKHLITATGQRVTLRCSPRSGDLSVYWYQQSLDQGLQFLIQYYNGEERAKGNILERFSAQQFPDLHSELNLSSLELGDSALYFCASSVQVSDTQYFGPGTRLTVL.

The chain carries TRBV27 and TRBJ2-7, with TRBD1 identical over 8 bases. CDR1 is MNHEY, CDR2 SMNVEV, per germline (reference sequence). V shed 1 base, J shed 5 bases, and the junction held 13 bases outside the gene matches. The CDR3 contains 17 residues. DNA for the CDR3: TGTGCCAGCAGTTTATTGGGACAGGCTCTCGTCTACGACGAGCAGTACTTC. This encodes CASSLLGQALVYDEQYF.

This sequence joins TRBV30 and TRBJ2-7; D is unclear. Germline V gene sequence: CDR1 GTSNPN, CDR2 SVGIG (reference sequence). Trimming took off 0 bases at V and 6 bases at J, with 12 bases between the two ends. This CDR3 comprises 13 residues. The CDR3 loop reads CAWSVGGPGEQYF. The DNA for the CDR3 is TGTGCCTGGAGTGTAGGTGGACCCGGCGAGCAGTACTTC.

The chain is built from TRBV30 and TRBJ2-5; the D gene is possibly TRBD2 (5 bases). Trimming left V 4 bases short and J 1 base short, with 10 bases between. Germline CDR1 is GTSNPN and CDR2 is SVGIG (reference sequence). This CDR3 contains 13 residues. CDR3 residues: CAWTGGLQETQYF. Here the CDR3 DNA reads TGTGCCTGGACGGGCGGGCTCCAAGAGACCCAGTACTTC.

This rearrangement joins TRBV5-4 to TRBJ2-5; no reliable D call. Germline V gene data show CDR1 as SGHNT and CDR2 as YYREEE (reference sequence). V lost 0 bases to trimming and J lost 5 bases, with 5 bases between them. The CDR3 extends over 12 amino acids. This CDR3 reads CASSLVGETQYF. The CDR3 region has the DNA TGTGCCAGCAGCTTGGTGGGCGAGACCCAGTACTTC.

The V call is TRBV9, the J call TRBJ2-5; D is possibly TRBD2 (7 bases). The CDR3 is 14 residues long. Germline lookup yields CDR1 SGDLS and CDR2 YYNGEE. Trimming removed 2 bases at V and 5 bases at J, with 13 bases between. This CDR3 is CASSVMGGHETQYF. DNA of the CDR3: TGTGCCAGCAGCGTCATGGGGGGGCACGAGACCCAGTACTTC.

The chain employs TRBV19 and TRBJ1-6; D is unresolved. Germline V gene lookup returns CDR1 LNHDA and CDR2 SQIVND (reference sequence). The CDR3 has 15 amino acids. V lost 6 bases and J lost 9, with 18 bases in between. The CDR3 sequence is CASSNSGVVFSPLHF. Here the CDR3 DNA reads TGTGCCAGTAGCAATAGTGGGGTGGTTTTTTCACCCCTCCACTTT.

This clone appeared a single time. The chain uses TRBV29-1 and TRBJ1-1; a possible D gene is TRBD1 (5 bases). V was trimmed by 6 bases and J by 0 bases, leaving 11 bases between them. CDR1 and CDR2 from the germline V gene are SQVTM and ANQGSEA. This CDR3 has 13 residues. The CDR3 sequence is CSVRQNLNTEAFF. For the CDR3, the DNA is TGCAGCGTACGACAGAATTTGAACACTGAAGCTTTCTTT.

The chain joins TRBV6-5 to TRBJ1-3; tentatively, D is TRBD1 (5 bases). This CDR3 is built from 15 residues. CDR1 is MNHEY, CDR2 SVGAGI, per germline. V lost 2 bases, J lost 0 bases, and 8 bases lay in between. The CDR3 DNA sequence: TGTGCCAGCAGTTACACGGGGCTCTCTGGAAACACCATATATTTT. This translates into CASSYTGLSGNTIYF.

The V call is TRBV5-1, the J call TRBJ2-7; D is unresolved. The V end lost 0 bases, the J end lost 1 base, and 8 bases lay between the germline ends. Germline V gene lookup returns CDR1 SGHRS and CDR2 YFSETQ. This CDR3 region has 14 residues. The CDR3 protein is CASSLEGGSYEQYF. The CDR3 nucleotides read TGCGCCAGCAGCTTGGAAGGTGGGTCCTACGAGCAGTACTTC.

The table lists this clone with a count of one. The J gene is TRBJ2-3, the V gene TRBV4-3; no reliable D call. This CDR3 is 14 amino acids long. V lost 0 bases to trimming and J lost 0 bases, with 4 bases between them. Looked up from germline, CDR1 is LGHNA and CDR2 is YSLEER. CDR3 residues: CASSQDPSTDTQYF. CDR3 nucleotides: TGCGCCAGCAGCCAAGACCCTAGCACAGATACGCAGTATTTT.

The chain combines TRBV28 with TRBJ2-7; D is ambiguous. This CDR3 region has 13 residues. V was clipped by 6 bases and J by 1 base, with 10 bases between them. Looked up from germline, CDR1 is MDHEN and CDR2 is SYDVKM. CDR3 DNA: TGTGCCAGCAGACCCTCAGGTTCCTACGAGCAGTACTTC. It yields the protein CASRPSGSYEQYF. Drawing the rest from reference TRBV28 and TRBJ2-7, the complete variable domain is DVKVTQSSRYLVKRTGEKVFLECVQDMDHENMFWYRQDPGLGLRLIYFSYDVKMKEKGDIPEGYSVSREKKERFSLILESASTNQTSMYLCASRPSGSYEQYFGPGTRLTVT.

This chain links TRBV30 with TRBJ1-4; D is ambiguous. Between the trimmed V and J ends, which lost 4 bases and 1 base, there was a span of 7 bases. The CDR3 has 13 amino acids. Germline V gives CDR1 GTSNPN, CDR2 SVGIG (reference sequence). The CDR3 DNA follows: TGTGCCTGGAACGGGTTAACTAATGAAAAACTGTTTTTT. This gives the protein CAWNGLTNEKLFF.

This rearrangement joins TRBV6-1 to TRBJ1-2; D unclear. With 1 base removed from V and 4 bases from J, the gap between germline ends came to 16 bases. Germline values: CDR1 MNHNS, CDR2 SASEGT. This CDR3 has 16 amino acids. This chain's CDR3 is CASSEVGQMGSYGYTF. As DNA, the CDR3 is TGTGCCAGCAGTGAAGTAGGGCAGATGGGCTCCTATGGCTACACCTTC.

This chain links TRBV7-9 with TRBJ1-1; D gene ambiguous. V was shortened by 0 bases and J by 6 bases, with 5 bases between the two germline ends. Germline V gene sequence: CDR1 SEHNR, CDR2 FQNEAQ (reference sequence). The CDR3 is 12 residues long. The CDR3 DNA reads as TGTGCCAGCAGCTTAGCGCTGGCTGAAGCTTTCTTT. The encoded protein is CASSLALAEAFF. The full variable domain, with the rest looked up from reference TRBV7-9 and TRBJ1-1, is DTGVSQNPRHKITKRGQNVTFRCDPISEHNRLYWYRQTLGQGPEFLTYFQNEAQLEKSRLLSDRFSAERPKGSFSTLEIQRTEQGDSAMYLCASSLALAEAFFGQGTRLTVV.